A selection of T cell receptor beta chains follows, all from one sample in a study of technical replicates of blood from several donors. Produced via immunoSEQ multiplex PCR; TCRdb's table is partial and in-frame only. The sample includes 73,000 or so clones, about 91% of them seen just once. Sequenced sample: T cells isolated from PBMCs. Source of these receptors: a human donor in good health. The CDR3 runs from the conserved cysteine through the conserved F or W. The D gene is left open where the match is weak. Clone size is shown for a subset of rows, as once, few, many or a class of expanded clone.

J: TRBJ2-7; D: TRBD2; size: NA; V: TRBV6-1; DNA: TGTGCCAGCAGTGAAGGGAGCGGGAGGGTCTACGAGCAGTACTTC; CDR3: CASSEGSGRVYEQYF
J: TRBJ2-1; D: NA; size: NA; V: TRBV7-9; DNA: TGTGCCAGCAGCCTCAACCGGGAAGAGAGCGAGCAGTTCTTC; CDR3: CASSLNREESEQFF
J: TRBJ2-7; D: NA; size: NA; V: TRBV19; DNA: TGTGCCAGTACGGTTTCGACAGGCCCAACCTACGAGCAGTACTTC; CDR3: CASTVSTGPTYEQYF
J: TRBJ2-7; D: TRBD2; size: few; V: TRBV2; DNA: TGTGCCAGCAGAGGGACTAATTCCTACGAGCAGTACTTC; CDR3: CASRGTNSYEQYF
J: TRBJ1-5; D: NA; size: NA; V: TRBV15; DNA: TGTGCCACCAGCAGACAGGAAGGGCCCCAGCATTTT; CDR3: CATSRQEGPQHF
J: TRBJ2-7; D: NA; size: NA; V: TRBV7-9; DNA: TGTGCCAGCAGCCAAGGGACAGAGCAGTACTTC; CDR3: CASSQGTEQYF
J: TRBJ2-6; D: TRBD1; size: NA; V: TRBV27; DNA: TGTGCCAGCAGTCCCGGGACAGCTCGCTCTGGGGCCAACGTCCTGACTTTC; CDR3: CASSPGTARSGANVLTF
J: TRBJ2-7; D: NA; size: NA; V: TRBV6-5; DNA: TGTGCCAGCAGTCCCACAACAGGGCGGAACGAGCAGTACTTC; CDR3: CASSPTTGRNEQYF
J: TRBJ1-6; D: NA; size: once; V: TRBV6-6; DNA: TGTGCCAGCCGAGCCCGGGGTGATAATTCACCCCTCCACTTT; CDR3: CASRARGDNSPLHF
J: TRBJ2-5; D: NA; size: once; V: TRBV6-5; DNA: TGTGCCAGCAGTTACGGGACTCATAAAGAGACCCAGTACTTC; CDR3: CASSYGTHKETQYF
J: TRBJ1-4; D: NA; size: NA; V: TRBV14; DNA: TGTGCCAGCAGCCAAGAAATAATGGGGAGTGAAAAACTGTTTTTT; CDR3: CASSQEIMGSEKLFF
J: TRBJ1-1; D: TRBD1; size: NA; V: TRBV10-1; DNA: TGCGCCAGCAGTCTCACAGGGGGCGCGGGCACTGAAGCTTTCTTT; CDR3: CASSLTGGAGTEAFF
J: TRBJ2-7; D: TRBD2; size: NA; V: TRBV9; DNA: TGTGCCAGCAGCGATAGAAGGACTAGCGCAACCTACGAGCAGTACTTC; CDR3: CASSDRRTSATYEQYF
J: TRBJ2-2; D: NA; size: NA; V: TRBV27; DNA: TGTGCCAGCAAAGGTCTTGGGGGCAGGGAGCTGTTTTTT; CDR3: CASKGLGGRELFF
J: TRBJ1-2; D: TRBD1; size: NA; V: TRBV5-8; DNA: TGTGCCAGCAGCACTGGACAGGGGCTTTATGGCTACACCTTC; CDR3: CASSTGQGLYGYTF
J: TRBJ1-1; D: NA; size: NA; V: TRBV27; DNA: TGTGCCAGCAGTTTTAGTATCGGGGAGAACACTGAAGCTTTCTTT; CDR3: CASSFSIGENTEAFF
J: TRBJ2-6; D: NA; size: NA; V: TRBV25-1; DNA: TGTGCCAGCAGTGATCCCCGAGAGGGGGCCAACGTCCTGACTTTC; CDR3: CASSDPREGANVLTF
J: TRBJ2-7; D: TRBD1; size: NA; V: TRBV5-4; DNA: TGTGCCAGCAGCTGGACAGGAAAAACCTACGAGCAGTACTTC; CDR3: CASSWTGKTYEQYF
J: TRBJ2-5; D: NA; size: NA; V: TRBV7-2; DNA: TGTGCCAGCAGCTCCCGAGGCTTGACAGGTCCCTGGGAAGAGACCCAGTACTTC; CDR3: CASSSRGLTGPWEETQYF
J: TRBJ2-7; D: NA; size: NA; V: TRBV20-1; DNA: TGCAGTGCTCTAGTCGGCTACGAGCAGTACTTC; CDR3: CSALVGYEQYF
J: TRBJ2-7; D: TRBD2; size: NA; V: TRBV4-1; DNA: TGCGCCAGCAGCCAACAGACTAGCGGGTTTTACGAGCAGTACTTC; CDR3: CASSQQTSGFYEQYF
J: TRBJ2-6; D: TRBD1; size: NA; V: TRBV12-5; DNA: TGTGCTAGATCCTTTCGCCTCTCCGGGACAGCAGGATCTGGGGCCAACGTCCTGACTTTC; CDR3: CARSFRLSGTAGSGANVLTF
J: TRBJ2-4; D: NA; size: NA; V: TRBV2; DNA: TGTGCCAGCTGCAGGGGCGCTAGCACCAAAAACATTCAGTACTTC; CDR3: CASCRGASTKNIQYF
J: TRBJ1-2; D: NA; size: once; V: TRBV7-2; DNA: TGTGCCAGCAGTTCACCGGGGAAAGCTAACTATGGCTACACCTTC; CDR3: CASSSPGKANYGYTF
J: TRBJ1-5; D: NA; size: NA; V: TRBV28; DNA: TGTGCCAGCAGTTTAAGGGGCGGTCAGCCCCAGCATTTT; CDR3: CASSLRGGQPQHF
J: TRBJ1-4; D: NA; size: NA; V: TRBV7-9; DNA: TGTGCCAGCAGCTTAGCCCTCGGGGCAACTAATGAAAAACTGTTTTTT; CDR3: CASSLALGATNEKLFF
J: TRBJ2-7; D: TRBD1; size: NA; V: TRBV5-1; DNA: TGCGCCAGCAGCTTGCAGGGGACAGGTCCATACGAGCAGTACTTC; CDR3: CASSLQGTGPYEQYF
J: TRBJ2-7; D: NA; size: NA; V: TRBV28; DNA: TGTGCCAGCAGAGATCCCCGCGCGGGGGAGCAGTACTTC; CDR3: CASRDPRAGEQYF
J: TRBJ2-7; D: TRBD2; size: NA; V: TRBV4-1; DNA: TGCGCCAGCAGCCAAGGGACTTCGTGGGAGGGGCGCGCCTACGAGCAGTACTTC; CDR3: CASSQGTSWEGRAYEQYF
J: TRBJ2-7; D: TRBD1; size: NA; V: TRBV6-5; DNA: TGTGCCAGCAGTGCCGAGACAGGGCGAGGCGAGCAGTACTTC; CDR3: CASSAETGRGEQYF
J: TRBJ2-7; D: NA; size: NA; V: TRBV28; DNA: TGTGCCAGCAGTTTTGAACAGAACCTCTCCTACGAGCAGTACTTC; CDR3: CASSFEQNLSYEQYF
J: TRBJ2-5; D: TRBD1; size: NA; V: TRBV14; DNA: TGTGCCAGCAGCCCTTGGTTGGGACAGATCAGGGAGACCCAGTACTTC; CDR3: CASSPWLGQIRETQYF
J: TRBJ1-2; D: NA; size: NA; V: TRBV7-9; DNA: TGTGCCAGCAGCTTTCCAGGGATCCGTGGCTACACCTTC; CDR3: CASSFPGIRGYTF
J: TRBJ1-2; D: TRBD1; size: NA; V: TRBV30; DNA: TGTGCCTGGAGCCCGGACAGGCTAAACTATGGCTACACCTTC; CDR3: CAWSPDRLNYGYTF
J: TRBJ1-2; D: NA; size: NA; V: TRBV6-5; DNA: TGTGCCAGCAGCCGATTAGGGGGTATTTCTTATGGCTACACCTTC; CDR3: CASSRLGGISYGYTF
J: TRBJ2-5; D: TRBD2; size: NA; V: TRBV7-9; DNA: TGTGCCAGCAGCTTCGTGGGAGGGCGGCGCGAGACCCAGTACTTC; CDR3: CASSFVGGRRETQYF
J: TRBJ2-1; D: TRBD2; size: once; V: TRBV27; DNA: TGTGCCAGCAGTTCCAGGACTAGCGGGAGCGATGAGCAGTTCTTC; CDR3: CASSSRTSGSDEQFF
J: TRBJ1-5; D: NA; size: NA; V: TRBV18; DNA: TGTGCCAGCTCATCCGGGGAACAGCCCCAGCATTTT; CDR3: CASSSGEQPQHF
J: TRBJ2-7; D: NA; size: once; V: TRBV18; DNA: TGTGCCAGCTCACCACAGCCGACTCCGTGGGAGCAGTACTTC; CDR3: CASSPQPTPWEQYF
J: TRBJ1-5; D: TRBD1; size: NA; V: TRBV7-9; DNA: TGTGCCAGCAGCCCGGACAGGGGCCCTAATCAGCCCCAGCATTTT; CDR3: CASSPDRGPNQPQHF
J: TRBJ2-7; D: NA; size: NA; V: TRBV7-9; DNA: TGTGCCAGCAGCCTGATGACAAACGTCTACGAGCAGTACTTC; CDR3: CASSLMTNVYEQYF
J: TRBJ2-7; D: TRBD2; size: NA; V: TRBV19; DNA: TGTGCCAGTAGTATGACTAGCGGGACCCACGAGCAGTACTTC; CDR3: CASSMTSGTHEQYF
J: TRBJ1-5; D: TRBD1; size: NA; V: TRBV9; DNA: TGTGCCAGCAGCGTAGGGGGACAGAGCAATCAGCCCCAGCATTTT; CDR3: CASSVGGQSNQPQHF
J: TRBJ1-3; D: TRBD1; size: NA; V: TRBV18; DNA: TGTGCCAGCTCACTCAGCGGGACAGGAGGCTCTGGAAACACCATATATTTT; CDR3: CASSLSGTGGSGNTIYF
J: TRBJ1-1; D: NA; size: few; V: TRBV30; DNA: TGTGCCTGGAGTACAGAAGCCCCGGAAGCTTTCTTT; CDR3: CAWSTEAPEAFF
J: TRBJ1-5; D: TRBD1; size: NA; V: TRBV6-1; DNA: TGTGCCACTCTGGACAGGGCTGGCTATCAGCCCCAGCATTTT; CDR3: CATLDRAGYQPQHF